A single sample gave rise to the 13 T cell receptor beta chains below, sequenced in a study of blood T cells in healthy people across ages. Primers used in a second PCR of roughly 7 to 12 cycles were a sample-barcoded 5' primer and a J-beta primer mix. TCRdb called the 5' RACE reads again in MiXCR, with one record for every CDR3 protein. This sample yields about 1.8 million distinct CDR3 sequences, of which around 48% are seen a single time; less than 2.5% belongs to the top ten. The sample was blood. These TCRs come from a woman aged 40 to 50 in good health.

V and J are TRBV6-5 and TRBJ2-1, with 9 bases identical to TRBD2. CDR1 and CDR2 (germline): MNHEY, SVGAGI. J lost 0 bases, V lost 4 bases, and 19 bases had no gene match. This CDR3 contains 21 residues. The CDR3 spells CASSSIPGAGGPAGSYNEQFF. Written as DNA, the CDR3 is TGTGCCAGCAGTTCCATACCTGGAGCGGGGGGCCCTGCCGGCTCCTACAATGAGCAGTTCTTC.

This clonotype has a handful of counts. This rearrangement joins TRBV5-1 to TRBJ1-1; D is unresolved. Trimming took off 0 bases at V and 4 bases at J, with 10 bases between the two ends. The CDR3 sequence is 14 residues long. Germline V CDR1 and CDR2: SGHRS, YFSETQ. CDR3 sequence (DNA): TGCGCCAGCAGCTTGGTCGGCCCCGGCACTGAAGCTTTCTTT. This sequence encodes CASSLVGPGTEAFF.

This clonotype was observed a few times. The chain carries TRBV6-2 or TRBV6-3 and TRBJ2-6; 8 bases agree with TRBD1. CDR3 size: 19 residues. Trimming cost V 8 bases and J 0 bases; bases outside gene matches: 15. Germline lookup yields CDR1 MNHEY and CDR2 SVGEGT. CDR3 coding DNA: TGTGCCAGCGGCCCGGACAGGGTTGGGCCTAGCTCTGGGGCCAACGTCCTGACTTTC. Translation gives CASGPDRVGPSSGANVLTF.

To note about this clonotype: Sequence at one end of the junction differs from germline and may be a read error. The genes are TRBV11-1 and TRBJ2-1; the D gene is possibly TRBD1 (6 bases). The CDR3 has 15 amino acids. Germline CDR1 is SGHAT and CDR2 is FQDESV (reference sequence). The CDR3 is CVSSLGRGSYNEQFF. In nucleotides, the CDR3 is TGTGTCAGCAGCTTAGGTAGGGGGTCCTACAATGAGCAGTTCTTC.

The CDR3 nucleotides read TGCAGTGCTAGAGATCGAAGGGGCGGGGGCAATGAGCAGTTCTTC. Protein sequence: CSARDRRGGGNEQFF. This chain uses TRBV20-1 with TRBJ2-1, with TRBD2 matching over 7 bases. Germline CDR1 DFQATT, CDR2 SNEGSKA (reference sequence). The CDR3 spans 15 residues. After removal of 0 bases from V and 6 bases from J, the junction contained 8 bases not matched to a gene.

This clonotype showed up just a few times. The V call is TRBV20-1, the J call TRBJ2-7; D possibly corresponds to TRBD1 (5 bases). Trimming took 5 bases from V and 3 from J, leaving 17 bases between them. CDR3 length: 14 amino acids. From germline, CDR1 is DFQATT and CDR2 SNEGSKA (reference sequence). CDR3 region: CSAPPAGSDYEQYF. CDR3 in DNA: TGCAGTGCTCCCCCGGCAGGGTCGGACTACGAGCAGTACTTC.

On this clonotype: One base separates it from a far larger clone, so it is likely a read error. The genes are TRBV12-3 or TRBV12-4 and TRBJ2-5; D is unresolved. The CDR3 is 11 amino acids. CDR3 protein: CASGLMETQYF. As DNA, the CDR3 is TGTGCCAGCGGTTTAATGGAGACCCAGTACTTC.

CDR3 bases: TGTGCCACCAGTGACGCTAACACAGATACGCAGTATTTT. Its translation is CATSDANTDTQYF. V and J are TRBV24-1 and TRBJ2-3; no clear D gene. The germline CDR1 and CDR2 sequences are KGHDR and SFDVKD. There are 13 residues in the CDR3. V was pared by 4 bases and J by 2 bases, with 6 bases between.

The chain links TRBV28 to TRBJ2-4; D may correspond to TRBD1 or TRBD2 (5 bases each). CDR1 is MDHEN, CDR2 SYDVKM, per germline. The CDR3 has 15 amino acids. V lost 6 bases to trimming and J lost 9 bases, with 21 bases between them. CDR3 sequence reads: CASSPQLGGGPIQYF. DNA for the CDR3: TGTGCCAGCAGCCCCCAATTAGGTGGGGGTCCCATTCAGTACTTC.

This rearrangement joins TRBV20-1 to TRBJ2-5; D is unclear. Trimming shortened V by 3 bases and J by 11 bases, and 19 bases separated the two germline ends. The CDR3 loop spans 13 amino acids. Germline CDR1 DFQATT, CDR2 SNEGSKA (reference sequence). In DNA form, the CDR3 reads TGCAGTGCTAGTTCCGATGCAACACCGGAGCAGTACTTC. Amino acids: CSASSDATPEQYF.

The chain combines TRBV6-2 or TRBV6-3 with TRBJ2-1, with D possibly being TRBD2 (5 bases). V was pared by 2 bases and J by 9 bases, with 14 bases between. The CDR3 runs 14 residues. CDR1 MNHEY and CDR2 SVGEGT come from the germline V gene. This CDR3 is CASSYGDTRAEQFF. CDR3 DNA: TGTGCCAGCAGTTACGGGGATACTAGAGCTGAGCAGTTCTTC.

This clonotype has more than one count but fewer than ten. A read error may produce the germline difference seen at one junction end. The CDR3 nucleotides are TGTGCCAGCAGCTTGGGACAGGGTTTCTACGATGAGCAGTTCTTC. Its protein is CASSLGQGFYDEQFF. This rearrangement joins TRBV5-8 to TRBJ2-1, with TRBD1 matching 7 bases. The CDR3 totals 15 residues. Germline V gene data show CDR1 as SGHTS and CDR2 as YDEGEE.

This clonotype was seen only a few times. This sequence joins TRBV4-3 and TRBJ2-1, with 9 bases matching TRBD2. J lost 8 bases, V lost 1 base, and 3 bases had no gene match. This CDR3 is built from 14 residues. Germline assignment: CDR1 LGHNA and CDR2 YSLEER. The CDR3 loop reads CASSQGTSVDEQFF. Written as DNA, the CDR3 is TGCGCCAGCAGCCAAGGGACTAGCGTCGATGAGCAGTTCTTC.